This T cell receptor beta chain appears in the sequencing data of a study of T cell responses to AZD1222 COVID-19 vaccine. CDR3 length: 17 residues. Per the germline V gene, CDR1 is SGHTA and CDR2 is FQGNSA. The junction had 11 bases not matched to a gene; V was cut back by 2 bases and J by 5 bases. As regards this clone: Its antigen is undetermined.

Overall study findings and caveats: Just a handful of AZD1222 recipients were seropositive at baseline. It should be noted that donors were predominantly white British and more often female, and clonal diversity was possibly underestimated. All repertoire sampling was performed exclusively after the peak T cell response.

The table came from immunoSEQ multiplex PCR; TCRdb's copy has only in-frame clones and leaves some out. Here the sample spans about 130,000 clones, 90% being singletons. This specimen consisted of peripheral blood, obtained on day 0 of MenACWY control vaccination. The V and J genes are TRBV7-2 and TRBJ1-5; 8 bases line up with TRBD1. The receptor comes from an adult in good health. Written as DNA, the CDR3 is TGTGCCAGCAGCTTACTAGGACAGGGTAGTTCTCATCAGCCCCAGCATTTT. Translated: CASSLLGQGSSHQPQHF.